Below, 29 T cell receptor beta chains from the same sample are listed, as sequenced in a study of beta chain features in type 1 diabetes. Broader study findings: In every one of the four CD4+ subsets, TCRB CDR3s were moderately but significantly shorter in Type 1 diabetes patients.

Expressed TCRB transcripts were sequenced after all isolated RNA was converted to cDNA. Method: immunoSEQ multiplex PCR; TCRdb's copy keeps in-frame clones and lacks some. The table records over 120,000 clones, approximately 13% of them present only once. No cognate antigen is known for these TCRs. What was sequenced was central memory CD4+ T cells from blood. All receptors come from a man between 18 and 29 years old with type 1 diabetes.

Concerning this clone itself: One end of the junction varies from germline; a read error may be responsible. This chain uses TRBV7-2 with TRBJ2-1; D is perhaps TRBD1 (5 bases). Looked up from germline, CDR1 is SGHTA and CDR2 is FQGNSA. This CDR3 contains 14 residues. In DNA form, the CDR3 reads TGTGCCAGCACCTTAGTAGAAGGGGACAATGAGCAGTTCTTC. Its translation: CASTLVEGDNEQFF.

The chain is built from TRBV7-6 and TRBJ1-2; TRBD1 might be the D (5 bases). Per germline, CDR1 SGHVS and CDR2 FNYEAQ. The V end was cut by 5 bases, the J end by 4 bases, with 14 bases between. This CDR3 is built from 14 residues. Written as DNA, the CDR3 is TGTGCCAGCAGCCCCGGGGGGATGGGCTATGGCTACACCTTC. Residues: CASSPGGMGYGYTF.

This clone has more than one count but fewer than ten. This rearrangement joins TRBV7-9 to TRBJ1-1, with 7 nucleotides matching TRBD1. The CDR3 consists of 13 residues. Germline CDR1 SEHNR, CDR2 FQNEAQ (reference sequence). The V gene end was trimmed by 7 bases and the J gene end by 4 bases; junction bases not matched to a gene: 6. CDR3 DNA sequence: TGTGCCAGCACCCATGACAGGGTCACTGAAGCTTTCTTT. Translation gives CASTHDRVTEAFF.

This chain links TRBV5-4 with TRBJ1-2, with 9 bases that match TRBD1. Germline lookup yields CDR1 SGHNT and CDR2 YYREEE (reference sequence). After removal of 0 bases from V and 4 bases from J, the junction contained 4 bases not matched to a gene. The CDR3 sequence is 15 residues long. CDR3 DNA: TGTGCCAGCAGCTTGGAGGGGACAGGGTCCTATGGCTACACCTTC. As protein: CASSLEGTGSYGYTF.

A few counts support this clone. The chain combines TRBV29-1 with TRBJ2-3; tentative D call: TRBD1 (6 bases). This CDR3 spans 15 amino acids. The germline V and J ends were trimmed by 6 bases and 3 bases, with 19 bases remaining between them. Germline CDR1 SQVTM, CDR2 ANQGSEA. The CDR3 bases are TGCAGCGTCAGGGGTGGCGTTGGTTTGACAGATACGCAGTATTTT. As protein: CSVRGGVGLTDTQYF.

The rearrangement joins TRBV14 to TRBJ1-4; TRBD1 might be the D (6 bases). The CDR3 is 16 amino acids. Trimming left V 0 bases short and J 8 bases short, with 16 bases between. Germline values: CDR1 SGHDN, CDR2 FVKESK. The CDR3 DNA is TGTGCCAGCAGCCAAGAACCACCCAGGGGTATAGAAAAACTGTTTTTT. Its protein product is CASSQEPPRGIEKLFF.

The chain's CDR3 is CAWGGQGIGQPQHF. The CDR3 DNA reads TGTGCCTGGGGAGGACAGGGGATCGGTCAGCCCCAGCATTTT. This chain uses TRBV30 with TRBJ1-5, with 9 bases lining up with TRBD1. Germline V gene data show CDR1 as GTSNPN and CDR2 as SVGIG (reference sequence). V gave up 5 bases and J gave up 6 bases; unmatched junction bases: 8. CDR3 length: 14 amino acids.

The J gene is TRBJ1-6, the V gene TRBV2; D gene uncertain. Deletions cut 5 bases from V and 10 bases from J, with 12 bases between. Germline values: CDR1 SNHLY, CDR2 FYNNEI. The length of the CDR3 is 13 residues. The CDR3 bases are TGTGCCAGCAGTCCACGAGTAGGATCACCCCTCCACTTT. Its translation is CASSPRVGSPLHF.

This clone appeared many times. V and J are TRBV28 and TRBJ1-3; D gene unclear. Trimming stripped 1 base from V and 7 bases from J, with 2 bases between. The germline V gene has CDR1 MDHEN and CDR2 SYDVKM. The CDR3 length is 11 residues. The CDR3 DNA is TGTGCCAGCAGTTTATCCAACACCATATATTTT. It encodes CASSLSNTIYF.

The rearrangement uses TRBV7-9 and TRBJ1-2; no clear D gene. The ends were cut back, 5 bases at V and 4 bases at J, with 17 bases in the middle. The CDR3 totals 15 residues. Germline assignment: CDR1 SEHNR and CDR2 FQNEAQ (reference sequence). The CDR3 here is CASSATLGILYGYTF. CDR3 nucleotide sequence: TGTGCCAGCAGCGCTACTCTAGGGATTCTCTATGGCTACACCTTC.

This chain links TRBV5-4 with TRBJ1-1, with D possibly being TRBD1 (6 bases). The CDR3 consists of 16 residues. V was pared by 4 bases and J by 2 bases, with 18 bases between. Germline V CDR1 and CDR2: SGHNT, YYREEE (reference sequence). This CDR3 reads CASSPGAGNENTEAFF. The CDR3 DNA sequence: TGTGCCAGCAGCCCAGGGGCGGGGAACGAAAACACTGAAGCTTTCTTT.

This clone has more than one count but fewer than ten. This chain uses TRBV5-1 with TRBJ1-2; D is undetermined. V shed 3 bases and J shed 6 bases, with 18 bases lying between them. In germline, CDR1 is SGHRS, CDR2 YFSETQ. The CDR3 loop spans 15 amino acids. The CDR3 region is CASSSETNAANGYTF. For the CDR3, the DNA is TGCGCCAGCAGCTCGGAGACGAACGCCGCGAATGGCTACACCTTC.

This clone has more than one count but fewer than ten. The J gene is TRBJ2-3, the V gene TRBV6-1, with a weak D call TRBD2 (5 bases). Germline V gives CDR1 MNHNS, CDR2 SASEGT. V was clipped by 6 bases and J by 0 bases, with 13 bases between them. This CDR3 contains 15 residues. The DNA of the CDR3 is TGTGCCAGCAGCTCACGGGGTCTTAGCACAGATACGCAGTATTTT. The encoded protein is CASSSRGLSTDTQYF.

The chain joins TRBV28 to TRBJ2-3; possibly TRBD1 or TRBD2 for D (6 bases each). Trimming left V 8 bases short and J 1 base short, with 10 bases between. Germline V gene lookup returns CDR1 MDHEN and CDR2 SYDVKM. This CDR3 comprises 13 residues. For the CDR3, the DNA is TGTGCCAGCCGGAGGGGGGGCACAGATACGCAGTATTTT. Translation gives CASRRGGTDTQYF. Drawing the rest from reference TRBV28 and TRBJ2-3, the complete variable domain is DVKVTQSSRYLVKRTGEKVFLECVQDMDHENMFWYRQDPGLGLRLIYFSYDVKMKEKGDIPEGYSVSREKKERFSLILESASTNQTSMYLCASRRGGTDTQYFGPGTRLTVL.

The V gene is TRBV9, the J gene TRBJ1-2; 7 nucleotides agree with TRBD1. J gave up 1 base and V 0 bases, and 3 bases lay outside the gene matches. The CDR3 is 15 amino acids. In germline, CDR1 is SGDLS, CDR2 YYNGEE. CDR3 in amino acids: CASSVGQGGNYGYTF. The CDR3 nucleotides read TGTGCCAGCAGCGTAGGACAGGGCGGTAACTATGGCTACACCTTC.

The gene calls are TRBV2 and TRBJ2-3, with 9 bases fitting TRBD2. This CDR3 comprises 13 residues. CDR1 is SNHLY, CDR2 FYNNEI, per germline. The V and J ends lost 7 bases and 7 bases, in that order; junction bases with no gene match: 6. The CDR3 region has the DNA TGTGCCAGCATGGCGGGGGGGCAATATACGCAGTATTTT. Its protein product is CASMAGGQYTQYF.

This clone was recorded a few times. The J gene is TRBJ2-6, the V gene TRBV4-1; D unresolved. Germline loops: CDR1 MGHRA, CDR2 YSYEKL. The CDR3 sequence is 15 residues long. The ends were cut back, 5 bases at V and 4 bases at J, with 12 bases in the middle. In DNA form, the CDR3 reads TGCGCCAGCAGCAAAGTCGGTGGAGGGGCCAACGTCCTGACTTTC. Its protein product is CASSKVGGGANVLTF.

This clone was seen a few times. The chain employs TRBV30 and TRBJ2-7; 11 bases match TRBD1. CDR1 and CDR2 from the germline V gene are GTSNPN and SVGIG (reference sequence). J was trimmed by 6 bases and V by 3 bases; bases with no gene match: 7. CDR3 length equals 14 residues. CDR3 loop: CAWREVGTGGEQYF. The CDR3 DNA reads as TGTGCCTGGAGAGAGGTAGGGACAGGGGGCGAGCAGTACTTC.

The rearrangement uses TRBV5-4 and TRBJ1-2; D not resolved. Per germline, CDR1 SGHNT and CDR2 YYREEE (reference sequence). Trimming shortened V by 6 bases and J by 6 bases, and 15 bases separated the two germline ends. This CDR3 comprises 13 residues. CDR3 DNA: TGTGCCAGCAAACTTGCGGGCGGAGATGGCTACACCTTC. Residues: CASKLAGGDGYTF. The entire variable domain, with the rest obtained from reference TRBV5-4 and TRBJ1-2, is as follows: ETGVTQSPTHLIKTRGQQVTLRCSSQSGHNTVSWYQQALGQGPQFIFQYYREEENGRGNFPPRFSGLQFPNYSSELNVNALELDDSALYLCASKLAGGDGYTFGSGTRLTVV.

This clone came up a few times. V usage is TRBV6-6 and J usage is TRBJ2-3; D ambiguous. Germline CDR1 and CDR2: MNHNY and SVGAGI (reference sequence). This CDR3 comprises 14 residues. With 0 bases removed from V and 6 bases from J, the gap between germline ends came to 10 bases. The CDR3: CASSYSTESDTQYF. The CDR3 DNA follows: TGTGCCAGCAGTTACTCGACGGAGAGCGATACGCAGTATTTT.

In this sample, this clone turned up many times. This chain's CDR3 is CASSKALSEVSQGALSNQPQHF. The CDR3 DNA sequence: TGTGCCAGCAGCAAAGCGCTTTCAGAGGTGTCACAGGGGGCTCTTAGCAATCAGCCCCAGCATTTT. This chain links TRBV21-1 with TRBJ1-5; the table's D gene call, TRBD1, was not cross checked with the DNA. TRBV21-1 is marked as a pseudogene. The length of the CDR3 is 22 residues.

In this sample, this clone turned up a few times. The chain is built from TRBV19 and TRBJ2-1; no firm D call. V lost 1 base, J lost 8 bases, and 6 bases lay in between. The CDR3 covers 12 residues. The germline CDR1 and CDR2 sequences are LNHDA and SQIVND (reference sequence). For the CDR3, the DNA is TGTGCCAGTAGTATAGGTCAGTATGAGCAGTTCTTC. Its protein product is CASSIGQYEQFF.

This clone was seen a handful of times. V and J are TRBV27 and TRBJ2-6, with D uncertain. Trimming removed 3 bases from V and 2 bases from J, with 14 bases in between. Per the germline V gene, CDR1 is MNHEY and CDR2 is SMNVEV (reference sequence). The CDR3 length is 17 residues. CDR3 sequence: CASSFWAQRPGANVLTF. CDR3 DNA: TGTGCCAGCAGTTTTTGGGCGCAAAGACCTGGGGCCAACGTCCTGACTTTC.

The table lists this clone with many counts. This sample also contains other DNA sequences that code for the same CDR3. The chain employs TRBV29-1 and TRBJ2-5, with TRBD1 identical over 8 bases. Germline trimming cut 5 bases from V and 4 bases from J; bases unmatched to any gene: 6. This CDR3 has 13 residues. Germline V gene sequence: CDR1 SQVTM, CDR2 ANQGSEA. In DNA, the CDR3 is TGCAGCGTTCAGACAGGGGTGGGAGAGACCCAGTACTTC. It specifies CSVQTGVGETQYF.

This clone was seen more than once but under ten times. The chain couples TRBV30 to TRBJ1-1; 9 positions agree with TRBD1. The V gene's germline CDR1 is GTSNPN and CDR2 SVGIG (reference sequence). The V gene end was trimmed by 5 bases and the J gene end by 5 bases; junction bases not matched to a gene: 6. This CDR3 comprises 13 residues. The CDR3 is CAWAGQGVTEAFF. The CDR3 DNA is TGTGCCTGGGCGGGACAGGGTGTTACTGAAGCTTTCTTT.

The chain joins TRBV7-9 to TRBJ1-1; tentatively, D is TRBD1 (6 bases). Germline assignment: CDR1 SEHNR and CDR2 FQNEAQ (reference sequence). The ends were cut back, 6 bases at V and 0 bases at J, with 14 bases in the middle. There are 15 residues in the CDR3. Here the CDR3 reads CASRKGAGVNTEAFF. CDR3 coding DNA: TGTGCCAGCAGGAAGGGAGCAGGGGTGAACACTGAAGCTTTCTTT.

In this sample, this clone turned up a few times. The V gene is TRBV4-1, the J gene TRBJ1-3; D is unclear. The germline V gene encodes CDR1 MGHRA and CDR2 YSYEKL. The V end was cut by 7 bases, the J end by 0 bases, with 19 bases between. CDR3 length equals 17 residues. This CDR3 is CASTREAAWSSGNTIYF. The CDR3 nucleotides read TGCGCCAGCACCCGAGAAGCCGCCTGGAGCTCTGGAAACACCATATATTTT.

The J gene is TRBJ2-1, the V gene TRBV6-6, with TRBD1 identical over 10 bases. Germline V gene data show CDR1 as MNHNY and CDR2 as SVGAGI (reference sequence). J gave up 8 bases and V 4 bases, and 11 bases lay outside the gene matches. CDR3 length: 16 residues. In nucleotides, the CDR3 is TGTGCCAGCAGTTTATATTCGGGACAGGGGTACGATGAGCAGTTCTTC. This translates into CASSLYSGQGYDEQFF.

This clone was counted a few times. DNA of the CDR3: TGCGCCAGCAGCCCCGGGACAGGGGACACAGATACGCAGTATTTT. Amino acids: CASSPGTGDTDTQYF. This chain uses TRBV4-1 with TRBJ2-3; 10 nucleotides line up with TRBD1. The CDR3 runs 15 residues. Looked up from germline, CDR1 is MGHRA and CDR2 is YSYEKL. J gave up 2 bases and V 4 bases, and 3 bases lay outside the gene matches.